The TCR beta chain described here comes from a study of Tregs in tolerant kidney transplant recipients. CD4+CD25+CD127- Tregs, CD4+CD25- non-Tregs, CD4 and CD8 cells were sorted. Regulatory T cells were sorted from thawed PBMCs rested overnight at 37°C with 200 IU/ml IL-2. Profiling relied on immunoSEQ multiplex PCR, and the TCRdb table lists in-frame clones only, not all of them. The sample yields under 50,000 clones, under 95% seen once. Trimming cost V 4 bases and J 5 bases, with 22 bases left between them. The CDR3 covers 17 residues. Germline CDR1 is SGHDT and CDR2 is YYEEEE. Source material: Tregs from blood. The chain combines TRBV5-6 with TRBJ2-1; D uncertain. This receptor was taken from a human donor in good health. The CDR3 DNA reads TGTGCCAGCAGCCCCTTGGGGTCGGCAGCTCTCGACAATGAGCAGTTCTTC. It translates to CASSPLGSAALDNEQFF.